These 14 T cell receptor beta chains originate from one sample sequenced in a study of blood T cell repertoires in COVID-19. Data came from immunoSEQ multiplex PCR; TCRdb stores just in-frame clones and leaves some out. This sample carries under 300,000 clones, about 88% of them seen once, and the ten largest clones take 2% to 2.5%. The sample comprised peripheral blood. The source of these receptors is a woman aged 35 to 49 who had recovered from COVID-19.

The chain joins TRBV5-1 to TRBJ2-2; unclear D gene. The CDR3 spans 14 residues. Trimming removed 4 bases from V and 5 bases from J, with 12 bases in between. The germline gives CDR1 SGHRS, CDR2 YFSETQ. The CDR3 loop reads CASSPDSHTGELFF. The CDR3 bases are TGCGCCAGCAGCCCAGACTCGCATACCGGGGAGCTGTTTTTT.

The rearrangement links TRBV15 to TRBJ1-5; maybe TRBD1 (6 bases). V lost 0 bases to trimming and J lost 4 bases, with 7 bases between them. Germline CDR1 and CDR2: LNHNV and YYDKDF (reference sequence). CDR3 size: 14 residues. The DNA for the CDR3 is TGTGCCACCAGCAGAGATAGGGGGAATCAGCCCCAGCATTTT. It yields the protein CATSRDRGNQPQHF.

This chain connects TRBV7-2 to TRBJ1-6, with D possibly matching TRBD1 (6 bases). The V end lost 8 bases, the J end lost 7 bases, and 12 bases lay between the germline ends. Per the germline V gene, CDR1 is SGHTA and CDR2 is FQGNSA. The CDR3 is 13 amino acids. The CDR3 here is CASYDRRNSPLHF. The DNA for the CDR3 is TGTGCCAGCTATGACAGGAGAAATTCACCCCTCCACTTT.

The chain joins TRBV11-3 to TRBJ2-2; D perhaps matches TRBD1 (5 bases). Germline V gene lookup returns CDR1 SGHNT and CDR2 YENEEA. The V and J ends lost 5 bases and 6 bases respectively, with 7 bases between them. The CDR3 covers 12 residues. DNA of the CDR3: TGTGCCAGCAGCGTCAGGGCCGGGGAGCTGTTTTTT. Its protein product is CASSVRAGELFF.

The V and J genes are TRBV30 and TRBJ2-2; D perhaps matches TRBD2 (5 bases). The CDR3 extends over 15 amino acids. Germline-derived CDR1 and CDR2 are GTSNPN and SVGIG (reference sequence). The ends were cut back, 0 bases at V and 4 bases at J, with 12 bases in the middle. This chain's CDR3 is CAWSVRVSGTGELFF. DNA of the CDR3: TGTGCCTGGAGTGTACGGGTCAGCGGCACCGGGGAGCTGTTTTTT.

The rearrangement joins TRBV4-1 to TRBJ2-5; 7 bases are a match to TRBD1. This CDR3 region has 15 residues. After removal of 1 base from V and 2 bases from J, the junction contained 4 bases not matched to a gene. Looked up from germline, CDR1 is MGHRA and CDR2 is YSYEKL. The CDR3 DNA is TGCGCCAGCAGCCAAGGCGACAGGGATCAAGAGACCCAGTACTTC. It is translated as CASSQGDRDQETQYF.

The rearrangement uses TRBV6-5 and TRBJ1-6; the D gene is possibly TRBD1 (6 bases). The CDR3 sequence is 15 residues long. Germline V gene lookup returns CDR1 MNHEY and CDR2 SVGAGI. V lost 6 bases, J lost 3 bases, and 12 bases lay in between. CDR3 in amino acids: CASRDQGLYNSPLHF. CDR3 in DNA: TGTGCCAGCAGGGATCAGGGGCTCTATAATTCACCCCTCCACTTT.

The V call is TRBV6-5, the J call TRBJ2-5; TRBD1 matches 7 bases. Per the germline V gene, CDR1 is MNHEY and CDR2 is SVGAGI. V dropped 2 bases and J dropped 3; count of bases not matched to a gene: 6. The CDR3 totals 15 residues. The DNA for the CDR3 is TGTGCCAGCAGTTACGATTGGGACAGAAAAGAGACCCAGTACTTC. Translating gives CASSYDWDRKETQYF.

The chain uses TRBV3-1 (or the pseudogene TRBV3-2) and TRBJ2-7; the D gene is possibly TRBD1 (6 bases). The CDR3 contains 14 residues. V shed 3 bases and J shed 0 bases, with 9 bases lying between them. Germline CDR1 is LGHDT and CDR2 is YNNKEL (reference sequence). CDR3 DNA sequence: TGTGCCAGCAGCCAGGGGACAACCTCCTACGAGCAGTACTTC. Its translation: CASSQGTTSYEQYF.

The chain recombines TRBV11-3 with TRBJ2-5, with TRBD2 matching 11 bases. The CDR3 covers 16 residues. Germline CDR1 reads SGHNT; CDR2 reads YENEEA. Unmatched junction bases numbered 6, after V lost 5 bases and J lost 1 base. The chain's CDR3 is CASSPSLAGVQETQYF. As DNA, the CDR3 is TGTGCCAGCAGCCCTTCACTAGCGGGAGTCCAAGAGACCCAGTACTTC.

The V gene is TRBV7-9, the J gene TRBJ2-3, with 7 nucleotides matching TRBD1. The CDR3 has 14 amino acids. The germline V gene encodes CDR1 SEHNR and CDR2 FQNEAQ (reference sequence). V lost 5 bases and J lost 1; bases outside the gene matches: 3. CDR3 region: CASSPGTGTDTQYF. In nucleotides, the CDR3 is TGTGCCAGCAGCCCCGGGACAGGCACAGATACGCAGTATTTT.

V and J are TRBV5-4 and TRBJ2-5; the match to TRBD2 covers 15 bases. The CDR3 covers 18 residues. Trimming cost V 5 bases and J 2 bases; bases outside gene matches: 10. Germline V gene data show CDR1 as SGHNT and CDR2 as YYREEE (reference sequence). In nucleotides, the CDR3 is TGTGCCAGCAGGGAAGGACTAGCGGGGGGGAGGGAGCAAGAGACCCAGTACTTC. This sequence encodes CASREGLAGGREQETQYF.

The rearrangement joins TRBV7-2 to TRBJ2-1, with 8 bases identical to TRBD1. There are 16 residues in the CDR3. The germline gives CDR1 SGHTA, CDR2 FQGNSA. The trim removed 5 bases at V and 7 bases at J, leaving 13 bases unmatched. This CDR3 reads CASSPAVRQGRNEQFF. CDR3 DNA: TGTGCCAGCAGCCCCGCTGTAAGACAGGGGAGAAATGAGCAGTTCTTC.

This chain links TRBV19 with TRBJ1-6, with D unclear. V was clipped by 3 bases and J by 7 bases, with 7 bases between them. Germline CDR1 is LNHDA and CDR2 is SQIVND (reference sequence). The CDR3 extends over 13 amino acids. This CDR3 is CASSIWANSPLHF. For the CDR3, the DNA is TGTGCCAGTAGTATTTGGGCAAATTCACCCCTCCACTTT.